The next 13 T cell receptor beta chains were all read from a single sample in a study of OX40 agonist ivuxolimab in advanced cancers. Data came from immunoSEQ multiplex PCR; TCRdb stores just in-frame clones and leaves some out. The sample shows about 44,000 clones, about 90% of them seen only once. The sample consisted of CD4+ or CD8+ T cells sorted from blood, taken in a trial of the OX40 agonist ivuxolimab. The receptor source for this set is an adult with an advanced solid tumor such as melanoma, head and neck, liver or kidney cancer.

This clone is a singleton in its sample. V and J are TRBV4-1 and TRBJ2-5; 12 bases match TRBD2. V gave up 0 bases and J gave up 3 bases; unmatched junction bases: 2. This CDR3 is built from 16 residues. The germline CDR1 and CDR2 sequences are MGHRA and YSYEKL. This CDR3 is CASSQDGLAGKETQYF. The CDR3, as DNA: TGCGCCAGCAGCCAAGATGGACTAGCGGGGAAAGAGACCCAGTACTTC.

V usage is TRBV10-3 and J usage is TRBJ1-2; TRBD1 is a possible D gene (5 bases). This CDR3 region has 14 residues. Germline CDR1 and CDR2: ENHRY and SYGVKD. V lost 0 bases, J lost 8 bases, and 13 bases lay in between. The CDR3 here is CAISESVRVEGYTF. CDR3 DNA: TGTGCCATCAGTGAGTCGGTCAGGGTAGAGGGCTACACCTTC.

The chain links TRBV7-8 to TRBJ2-7; D unclear. The V gene's germline CDR1 is SGHVS and CDR2 FQNEAQ. The CDR3 is 16 amino acids. V was pared by 7 bases and J by 4 bases, with 23 bases between. In DNA, the CDR3 is TGTGCCAGCAATACCGGGTGGGCGGTTAATGAGTACGAGCAGTACTTC. As protein: CASNTGWAVNEYEQYF.

The rearrangement links TRBV30 to TRBJ1-2, with D perhaps matching TRBD1 (5 bases). The V and J ends lost 1 base and 8 bases respectively, with 14 bases between them. The CDR3 contains 13 residues. The germline gives CDR1 GTSNPN, CDR2 SVGIG (reference sequence). The CDR3 protein is CAWSGEWGSGYTF. The CDR3 DNA is TGTGCCTGGAGTGGCGAATGGGGGAGCGGCTACACCTTC.

V usage is TRBV7-2 and J usage is TRBJ1-6; the D is unclear. The length of the CDR3 is 15 residues. The V gene's germline CDR1 is SGHTA and CDR2 FQGNSA. With 1 base removed from V and 2 bases from J, the gap between germline ends came to 6 bases. This chain's CDR3 is CASSLGAAYNSPLHF. CDR3 in DNA: TGTGCCAGCAGCTTAGGTGCGGCCTATAATTCACCCCTCCACTTT.

This clone is a singleton in its sample. This chain uses TRBV4-3 with TRBJ1-6; no reliable D call. The germline V gene has CDR1 LGHNA and CDR2 YSLEER. V lost 3 bases to trimming and J lost 7 bases, with 19 bases between them. This CDR3 is built from 17 residues. CDR3 sequence: CASSQALLGDKNSPLHF. The CDR3 nucleotides are TGCGCCAGCAGCCAGGCACTCCTCGGTGATAAAAATTCACCCCTCCACTTT.

This clone was seen just once. V gene TRBV27 combines with J gene TRBJ1-1; no clear D gene. V was shortened by 7 bases and J by 0 bases, with 15 bases between the two germline ends. The length of the CDR3 is 15 residues. The germline V gene encodes CDR1 MNHEY and CDR2 SMNVEV (reference sequence). The CDR3 is CASKSPGNLNTEAFF. In DNA form, the CDR3 reads TGTGCCAGCAAATCCCCTGGAAACTTGAACACTGAAGCTTTCTTT.

V is TRBV5-1 and J is TRBJ2-5; maybe TRBD2 (6 bases). CDR1 and CDR2 (germline): SGHRS, YFSETQ. V lost 4 bases and J lost 0, with 19 bases in between. This CDR3 contains 17 residues. The CDR3 DNA follows: TGCGCCAGCAGCACCCAAGGTAGGGAGGAGGACCAAGAGACCCAGTACTTC. Encoded protein: CASSTQGREEDQETQYF.

The V gene is TRBV5-6, the J gene TRBJ2-6; D ambiguous. Per germline, CDR1 SGHDT and CDR2 YYEEEE. V was trimmed by 1 base and J by 4 bases, leaving 12 bases between them. This CDR3 region has 16 residues. This CDR3 reads CASSLWWALGANVLTF. The CDR3 DNA reads TGTGCCAGCAGCTTGTGGTGGGCGTTGGGGGCCAACGTCCTGACTTTC.

As DNA, the CDR3 is TGTGCCTGGAGTCGACTAGCGGGTAGCACAGATACGCAGTATTTT. Translated, it gives CAWSRLAGSTDTQYF. The V call is TRBV30, the J call TRBJ2-3; 10 nucleotides agree with TRBD2. Germline V gene sequence: CDR1 GTSNPN, CDR2 SVGIG (reference sequence). J lost 0 bases, V lost 2 bases, and 2 bases had no gene match. The CDR3 runs 15 residues.

This clone was seen more than once but under ten times. The chain has TRBV29-1 and TRBJ2-6; no reliable D call. Trimming took 4 bases from V and 5 from J, leaving 18 bases between them. The CDR3 runs 16 residues. CDR1 is SQVTM, CDR2 ANQGSEA, per germline. The CDR3 DNA reads TGCAGCGTTGTTAATGGACCCTCCGCCCGGGCCAACGTCCTGACTTTC. Translation: CSVVNGPSARANVLTF.

The V gene is TRBV9, the J gene TRBJ2-5; D may be TRBD2 (6 bases). Trimming removed 1 base from V and 2 bases from J, with 15 bases in between. CDR1 and CDR2 (germline): SGDLS, YYNGEE. This CDR3 has 16 residues. Here the CDR3 reads CASSVTGISGQETQYF. The CDR3 coding sequence is TGTGCCAGCAGCGTAACGGGCATTAGCGGACAAGAGACCCAGTACTTC.

On this clone: Other DNA sequences in this specimen translate into the identical CDR3. J is TRBJ2-3 and V is TRBV18, with D hard to call. The germline gives CDR1 KGHSH, CDR2 LQKENI. CDR3 length: 12 amino acids. V was shortened by 3 bases and J by 0 bases, with 1 base between the two germline ends. The CDR3 DNA is TGTGCCAGCTCACCCAGCACAGATACGCAGTATTTT. This sequence encodes CASSPSTDTQYF.